This T cell receptor (beta chain) was documented in a study of early T cells in non-severe SARS-CoV-2 infection. Study as a whole: The study sequenced bulk RNA from unsorted whole blood, with chains unpaired.

The germline V and J ends were trimmed by 8 bases and 0 bases, with 11 bases remaining between them. This CDR3 spans 13 amino acids. The germline gives CDR1 SQVTM, CDR2 ANQGSEA. General observations from the study: Lookups in VDJdb leaned toward anti-spike CD8 responses and missed private and CD4 specificities.

This clonotype has a count of ten or more. Its antigen remains unknown. Unique molecular identifiers were attached to individual cDNA molecules. MiXCR, run by TCRdb on the 5' RACE reads, gives a single entry per CDR3 protein. The data show about 25,000 distinct CDR3 sequences, 4.8% seen once. The V call is TRBV29-1, the J call TRBJ2-1; possibly TRBD1 for D (6 bases). The sequenced sample consisted of whole blood. The sequence came from an adult who was a healthcare worker with PCR-confirmed SARS-CoV-2 infection or an uninfected control (not recorded which). This CDR3 reads CSTSRGSYNEQFF. The DNA for the CDR3 is TGCAGCACAAGCAGGGGCTCCTACAATGAGCAGTTCTTC.